The next 20 T cell receptor beta chains were all read from a single sample in a study of shared clonotypes between healthy human individuals. The protocol was immunoSEQ multiplex PCR, while the TCRdb copy is restricted to in-frame clones and leaves out a portion. The sample consists of more than 400,000 clones, 90% to 97% of them appearing once. Sequencing input: naive CD4+ T cells sorted from blood. Regarding subset: CD45RA+ positively selected. The receptors come from a woman aged 30 to 39 in good health.

This chain links TRBV10-3 with TRBJ2-1; D call uncertain. The CDR3 sequence is 19 residues long. Germline V CDR1 and CDR2: ENHRY, SYGVKD. V was pared by 0 bases and J by 6 bases, with 24 bases between. CDR3 in amino acids: CAISESFGRWPHSANEQFF. DNA for the CDR3: TGTGCCATCAGTGAGTCGTTCGGTCGGTGGCCACACTCAGCCAATGAGCAGTTCTTC.

The chain employs TRBV6-5 and TRBJ1-1; D is ambiguous. The CDR3 has 15 amino acids. Per the germline V gene, CDR1 is MNHEY and CDR2 is SVGAGI. Trimming pared 4 bases from V and 3 bases from J, leaving 15 bases between. The CDR3 bases are TGTGCCAGCAGTTGGAACGTAGGAAGTGACACTGAAGCTTTCTTT. As protein: CASSWNVGSDTEAFF.

The J gene is TRBJ2-7, the V gene TRBV27; 10 nucleotides align to TRBD2. The ends lost 4 bases at V and 3 bases at J; junction bases unmatched: 9. This CDR3 contains 16 residues. Germline CDR1 MNHEY, CDR2 SMNVEV (reference sequence). CDR3 bases: TGTGCCAGCAGTTCTTTAGCGGGAGGCCGACTCTACGAGCAGTACTTC. This sequence encodes CASSSLAGGRLYEQYF.

The J gene is TRBJ2-7, the V gene TRBV28, with TRBD2 identical over 14 bases. Germline V gene sequence: CDR1 MDHEN, CDR2 SYDVKM. CDR3 length: 16 amino acids. V was pared by 2 bases and J by 6 bases, with 6 bases of the junction left unmatched. CDR3 bases: TGTGCCAGCAGTTTACCCGGACTAGCGGGAGGACCCGAGCAGTACTTC. The encoded protein is CASSLPGLAGGPEQYF.

V gene TRBV10-1 combines with J gene TRBJ2-1, with 7 bases fitting TRBD2. The germline CDR1 and CDR2 sequences are WNHNN and SYGVQD (reference sequence). The trim removed 2 bases at V and 9 bases at J, leaving 4 bases unmatched. The CDR3 covers 13 residues. CDR3 in DNA: TGCGCCAGCAGTGAGCTCCTAGCGGCTGAGCAGTTCTTC. Translation gives CASSELLAAEQFF.

The DNA for the CDR3 is TGTGCCAGCAGCGCTGCGACAGGGGCCCCCTACGAGCAGTACTTC. Translation: CASSAATGAPYEQYF. The chain combines TRBV9 with TRBJ2-7, with TRBD1 matching 8 bases. The CDR3 sequence is 15 residues long. The germline V gene encodes CDR1 SGDLS and CDR2 YYNGEE. Unmatched junction bases numbered 7, after V lost 3 bases and J lost 2 bases.

This rearrangement joins TRBV5-1 to TRBJ2-1; D possibly corresponds to TRBD2 (6 bases). V dropped 1 base and J dropped 0 bases, with 11 bases sitting between them. CDR3 length: 16 amino acids. Per germline, CDR1 SGHRS and CDR2 YFSETQ. CDR3 amino acids: CASSLSTSSSYNEQFF. DNA for the CDR3: TGCGCCAGCAGCTTGTCCACTAGCAGCTCCTACAATGAGCAGTTCTTC.

The chain carries TRBV2 and TRBJ2-4, with 11 bases identical to TRBD2. V was clipped by 3 bases and J by 6 bases; unmatched bases: 1. Germline CDR1 and CDR2: SNHLY and FYNNEI. The CDR3 has 14 amino acids. The CDR3 is CASSDGLAGNIQYF. The CDR3 region has the DNA TGTGCCAGCAGTGATGGACTAGCGGGAAACATTCAGTACTTC.

The chain uses TRBV11-1 and TRBJ2-1, with D possibly matching TRBD1 (6 bases). The CDR3 length is 16 residues. V was shortened by 4 bases and J by 7 bases, with 20 bases between the two germline ends. Germline CDR1 SGHAT, CDR2 FQDESV (reference sequence). Written as DNA, the CDR3 is TGTGCCAGCAGCTCCCAACTAGGAGAAGGGGGAAATGAGCAGTTCTTC. This gives the protein CASSSQLGEGGNEQFF.

The V gene is TRBV5-6, the J gene TRBJ2-7, with D possibly called TRBD1 or TRBD2 (5 bases each). Per the germline V gene, CDR1 is SGHDT and CDR2 is YYEEEE. V lost 3 bases, J lost 4 bases, and 17 bases lay in between. The CDR3 sequence is 15 residues long. This chain's CDR3 is CASSWGTEVGYEQYF. In DNA form, the CDR3 reads TGTGCCAGCAGCTGGGGGACCGAGGTAGGGTACGAGCAGTACTTC.

The genes are TRBV27 and TRBJ2-3; D is perhaps TRBD1 (5 bases). V was cut by 5 bases and J by 0 bases, with 15 bases left in between. Germline values: CDR1 MNHEY, CDR2 SMNVEV (reference sequence). The CDR3 consists of 16 residues. CDR3 sequence reads: CASSLRRQSSTDTQYF. The CDR3, as DNA: TGTGCCAGCAGTCTACGTCGACAGAGTAGCACAGATACGCAGTATTTT.

The gene calls are TRBV10-2 and TRBJ1-5, with D possibly matching TRBD1 (5 bases). Germline CDR1 is WSHSY and CDR2 is SAAADI. Trimming shortened V by 5 bases and J by 1 base, and 12 bases separated the two germline ends. The CDR3 is 15 amino acids. In DNA, the CDR3 is TGCGCCAGCAGTTCCGGTAGACAGAGCAATCAGCCCCAGCATTTT. Translating gives CASSSGRQSNQPQHF.

The chain is built from TRBV5-1 and TRBJ2-1; tentative D call: TRBD2 (5 bases). Germline V gene data show CDR1 as SGHRS and CDR2 as YFSETQ. The CDR3 has 13 amino acids. V lost 4 bases and J 4 bases, leaving 9 bases between the germline ends. This CDR3 reads CASSVGLYNEQFF. CDR3 bases: TGCGCCAGCAGCGTTGGACTGTACAATGAGCAGTTCTTC.

This chain connects TRBV28 to TRBJ1-6; no firm D call. This CDR3 region has 17 residues. The V gene lost 3 bases and the J gene lost 10 bases, with 22 bases spanning the gap. Germline V gene sequence: CDR1 MDHEN, CDR2 SYDVKM. This chain's CDR3 is CASSFRSTGRYRSPLHF. The CDR3 DNA sequence: TGTGCCAGCAGTTTCCGATCGACCGGACGGTATCGATCACCCCTCCACTTT.

The V call is TRBV10-3, the J call TRBJ1-2; 10 positions agree with TRBD1. The V gene end was trimmed by 2 bases and the J gene end by 8 bases; junction bases not matched to a gene: 8. The germline V gene has CDR1 ENHRY and CDR2 SYGVKD. The CDR3 sequence is 15 residues long. The CDR3 DNA reads TGTGCCATCAGTGAGACGGACAGGGGGACACGAGGCTACACCTTC. Protein product: CAISETDRGTRGYTF.

This chain joins TRBV28 and TRBJ1-3; D perhaps matches TRBD1 (5 bases). Trimming shortened V by 6 bases and J by 0 bases, and 12 bases separated the two germline ends. From germline, CDR1 is MDHEN and CDR2 SYDVKM. There are 15 residues in the CDR3. The CDR3 reads CASRTETVSGNTIYF. The CDR3 region has the DNA TGTGCCAGCAGAACCGAGACAGTCTCTGGAAACACCATATATTTT.

The chain has TRBV28 and TRBJ1-5; no clear D. The CDR3 is made up of 12 amino acids. CDR1 and CDR2 from the germline V gene are MDHEN and SYDVKM. Trimming pared 8 bases from V and 6 bases from J, leaving 11 bases between. The CDR3 is CASSRRAQPQHF. The CDR3 region has the DNA TGTGCCAGCTCCCGGCGTGCTCAGCCCCAGCATTTT.

CDR3 in DNA: TGTGCCAGCAGCGTAACAGTAGCGGGAGGAGGTGGGGCCAACGTCCTGACTTTC. Translated, it gives CASSVTVAGGGGANVLTF. The chain uses TRBV9 and TRBJ2-6; 10 bases align to TRBD2. The CDR3 sequence is 18 residues long. Losses at the gene ends were 1 base for V and 3 bases for J; bases not matched to a gene: 7. Per the germline V gene, CDR1 is SGDLS and CDR2 is YYNGEE.

This clone was seen once. The chain couples TRBV6-6 to TRBJ1-2; D is ambiguous. The germline V and J ends were trimmed by 6 bases and 6 bases, with 17 bases remaining between them. CDR1 is MNHNY, CDR2 SVGAGI, per germline (reference sequence). The CDR3 spans 14 residues. The CDR3 here is CASRKDLGLDGYTF. The CDR3 coding sequence is TGTGCCAGCAGGAAGGATCTCGGATTGGATGGCTACACCTTC.

The chain has TRBV4-1 and TRBJ2-5; D might be TRBD1 or TRBD2, each matching 5 bases. The J call is doubtful: the DNA matches TRBJ2-7 better. There are 14 residues in the CDR3. Germline V gene sequence: CDR1 MGHRA, CDR2 YSYEKL. The CDR3 DNA follows: TGCGCCAGCAGCCTCGGGACGGTGACCTACGAGCAGTACTTC. As protein: CASSLGTVTYEQYF.